These 9 T cell receptor beta chains were sequenced from one sample in a study of blood T cell repertoires in COVID-19. The assay was immunoSEQ multiplex PCR, and TCRdb's table has in-frame clones only and misses some. This repertoire shows about 300,000 clones, 88% found once; its top ten account for almost 9.5%. The sequencing sample was made of peripheral blood. These receptors all come from a man between 18 and 29 years old with active or convalescent COVID-19.

This sequence joins TRBV10-3 and TRBJ2-2, with 8 bases fitting TRBD1. The CDR3 consists of 16 residues. Germline V gene sequence: CDR1 ENHRY, CDR2 SYGVKD. Germline trimming cut 6 bases from V and 2 bases from J; bases unmatched to any gene: 8. The CDR3 loop is CAISPKDRENTGELFF. In DNA, the CDR3 is TGTGCCATCAGCCCCAAGGACAGGGAAAACACCGGGGAGCTGTTTTTT.

The CDR3 sequence is CASSGGWDTEAFF. CDR3 sequence (DNA): TGCGCCAGCAGCGGCGGGTGGGACACTGAAGCTTTCTTT. The chain employs TRBV5-1 and TRBJ1-1; D unclear. V lost 4 bases to trimming and J lost 3 bases, with 10 bases between them. Germline CDR1 reads SGHRS; CDR2 reads YFSETQ. The CDR3 has 13 residues.

The chain uses TRBV19 and TRBJ1-1; D not resolved. V was cut by 6 bases and J by 1 base, with 15 bases left in between. The CDR3 sequence is 15 residues long. Germline V gives CDR1 LNHDA, CDR2 SQIVND (reference sequence). The CDR3 sequence is CASSLGRVSNTEAFF. As DNA, the CDR3 is TGTGCCAGTAGCCTTGGGAGGGTTTCGAACACTGAAGCTTTCTTT.

Notes on this clone: The sample contains more than one DNA sequence encoding this CDR3. This chain uses TRBV14 with TRBJ1-2; D ambiguous. V lost 0 bases to trimming and J lost 3 bases, with 5 bases between them. CDR3 length: 13 residues. Germline CDR1 reads SGHDN; CDR2 reads FVKESK. The DNA of the CDR3 is TGTGCCAGCAGCCAAGATAGAGACTATGGCTACACCTTC. Its translation is CASSQDRDYGYTF.

This clone was observed a handful of times. Other DNA sequences in this sample translate to the same CDR3. The chain carries TRBV5-1 and TRBJ2-5; unclear D gene. The CDR3 loop spans 12 amino acids. Germline CDR1 reads SGHRS; CDR2 reads YFSETQ. V was pared by 0 bases and J by 5 bases, with 5 bases between. The CDR3 coding sequence is TGCGCCAGCAGCTTGGCCGGGGAGACCCAGTACTTC. Its translation is CASSLAGETQYF.

V usage is TRBV13 and J usage is TRBJ2-7, with 9 bases aligning to TRBD1. The CDR3 totals 16 residues. Germline values: CDR1 PRHDT, CDR2 FYEKMQ (reference sequence). J lost 0 bases, V lost 8 bases, and 11 bases had no gene match. CDR3 sequence (DNA): TGTGCCAGCGGGAACGTCCGGGACAGGGCCTCCTACGAGCAGTACTTC. Its protein is CASGNVRDRASYEQYF.

This chain joins TRBV2 and TRBJ2-3; D perhaps matches TRBD2 (5 bases). The CDR3 sequence is 15 residues long. Germline assignment: CDR1 SNHLY and CDR2 FYNNEI. V was trimmed by 1 base and J by 4 bases, leaving 12 bases between them. The CDR3 spells CASSEVAAVADTQYF. The CDR3 nucleotides read TGTGCCAGCAGTGAAGTGGCAGCGGTAGCAGATACGCAGTATTTT.

The rearrangement uses TRBV7-6 and TRBJ1-1, with D unresolved. V gave up 5 bases and J gave up 4 bases, with 17 bases separating them. The CDR3 has 15 residues. In germline, CDR1 is SGHVS, CDR2 FNYEAQ. The DNA for the CDR3 is TGTGCCAGCAGCGCAAACGTGTGGAGTGGCACTGAAGCTTTCTTT. Its protein is CASSANVWSGTEAFF.

The chain carries TRBV3-1 (or the pseudogene TRBV3-2) and TRBJ1-1, with 7 bases matching TRBD1. The CDR3 length is 16 residues. V was pared by 0 bases and J by 6 bases, with 10 bases of the junction left unmatched. CDR1 is LGHDT and CDR2 is YNNKEL in the germline V gene (reference sequence). CDR3 sequence (DNA): TGTGCCAGCAGCCAAGACAGGGGGAAGGTTGTCGCTGAAGCTTTCTTT. Translation gives CASSQDRGKVVAEAFF.